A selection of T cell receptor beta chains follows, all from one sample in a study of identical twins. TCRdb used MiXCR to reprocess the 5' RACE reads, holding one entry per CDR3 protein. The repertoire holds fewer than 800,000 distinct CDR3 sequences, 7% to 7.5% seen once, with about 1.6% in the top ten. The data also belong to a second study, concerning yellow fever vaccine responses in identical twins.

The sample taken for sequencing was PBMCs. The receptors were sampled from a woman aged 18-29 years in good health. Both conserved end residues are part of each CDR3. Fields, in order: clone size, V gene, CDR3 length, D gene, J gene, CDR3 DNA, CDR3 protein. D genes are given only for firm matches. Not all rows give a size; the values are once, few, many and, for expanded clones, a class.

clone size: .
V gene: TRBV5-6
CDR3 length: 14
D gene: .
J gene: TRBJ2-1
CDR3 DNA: TGTGCCAGCAGCTGGGGAGGCATGGCTAATGAGCAGTTCTTC
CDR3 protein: CASSWGGMANEQFF

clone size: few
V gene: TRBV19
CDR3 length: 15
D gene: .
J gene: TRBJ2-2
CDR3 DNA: TGTGCCAGTAGTATTCGAGCCAGAGACCCCGGGGAGCTGTTTTTT
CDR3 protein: CASSIRARDPGELFF

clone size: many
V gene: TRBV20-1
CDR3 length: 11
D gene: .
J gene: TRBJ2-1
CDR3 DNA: TGCAGTGCCAAGGGGCGGAATGAGCAGTTCTTC
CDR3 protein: CSAKGRNEQFF

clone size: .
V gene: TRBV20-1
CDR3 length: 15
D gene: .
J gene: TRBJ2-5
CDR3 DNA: TGCAGTGCTAAAGTTCCCGGGACTGCTTTAGGGACCCAGTACTTC
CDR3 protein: CSAKVPGTALGTQYF

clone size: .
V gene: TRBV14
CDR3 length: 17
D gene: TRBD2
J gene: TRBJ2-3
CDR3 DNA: TGTGCCAGCAGCCTGCGACTAGCGGGATTTAGCACAGATACGCAGTATTTT
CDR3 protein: CASSLRLAGFSTDTQYF

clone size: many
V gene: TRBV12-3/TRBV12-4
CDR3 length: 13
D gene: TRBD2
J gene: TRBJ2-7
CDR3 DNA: TGTGCCAGCAAAGGGCGGGAGGTCGGGGAGCAGTACTTC
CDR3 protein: CASKGREVGEQYF

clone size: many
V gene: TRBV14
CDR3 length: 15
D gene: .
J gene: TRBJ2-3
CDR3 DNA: TGTGCCAGCAGCCCCGGGAGAGGTTGGTCAGATACGCAGTATTTT
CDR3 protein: CASSPGRGWSDTQYF

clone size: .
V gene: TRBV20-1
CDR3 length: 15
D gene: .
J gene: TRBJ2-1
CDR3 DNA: TGCAGTGCTAGATACGACCGTGCTTCCTACAATGAGCAGTTCTTC
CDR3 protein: CSARYDRASYNEQFF

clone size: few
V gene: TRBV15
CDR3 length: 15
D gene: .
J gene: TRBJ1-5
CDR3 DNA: TGTGCCACCAGCAGAGATGAGGGGGAATGGCAGCCCCAGCATTTT
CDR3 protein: CATSRDEGEWQPQHF

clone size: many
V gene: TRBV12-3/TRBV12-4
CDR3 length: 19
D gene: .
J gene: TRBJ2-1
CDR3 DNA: TGTGCCAGCAGTTTATGGGGCGAAGCAGGGGCTAGGTCCTACAATGAGCAGTTCTTC
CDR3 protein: CASSLWGEAGARSYNEQFF

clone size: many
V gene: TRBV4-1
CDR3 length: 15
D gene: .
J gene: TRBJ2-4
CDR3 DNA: TGCGCCAGCAGCCAAGAAGGACTAGCCAAAAACATTCAGTACTTC
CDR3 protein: CASSQEGLAKNIQYF

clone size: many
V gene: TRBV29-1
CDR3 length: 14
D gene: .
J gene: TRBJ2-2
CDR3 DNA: TGCAGCGTAGAAGAAGATACAGTCACCGGGGAGCTGTTTTTT
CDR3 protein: CSVEEDTVTGELFF

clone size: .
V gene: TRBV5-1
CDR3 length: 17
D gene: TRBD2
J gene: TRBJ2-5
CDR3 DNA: TGCGCCAGCAGCTTGGGATCTATTACAGCGGGAAAAGAGACCCAGTACTTC
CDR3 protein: CASSLGSITAGKETQYF

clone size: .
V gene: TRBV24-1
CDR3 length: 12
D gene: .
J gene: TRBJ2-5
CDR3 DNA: TGTGCCACCAGTGATTTCAGCGAGACCCAGTACTTC
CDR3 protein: CATSDFSETQYF

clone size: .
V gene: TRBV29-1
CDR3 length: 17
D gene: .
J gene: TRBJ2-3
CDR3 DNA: TGCAGCGTTGAAGCCCAACTGACCAAAATGGATTGGGATACGCAGTATTTT
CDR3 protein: CSVEAQLTKMDWDTQYF

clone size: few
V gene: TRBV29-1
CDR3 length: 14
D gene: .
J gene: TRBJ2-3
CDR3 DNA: TGCAGCGTTGAAGGGGGAAGCGGCACAGATACGCAGTATTTT
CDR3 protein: CSVEGGSGTDTQYF

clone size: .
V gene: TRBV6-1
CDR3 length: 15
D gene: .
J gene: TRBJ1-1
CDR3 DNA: TGTGCCAGCAGTGAACGTAACCTACTAGCGGCTGAAGCTTTCTTT
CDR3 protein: CASSERNLLAAEAFF

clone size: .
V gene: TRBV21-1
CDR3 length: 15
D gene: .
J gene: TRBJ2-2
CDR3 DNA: TGTGCCAGCAGCCGACCGGACAGAAACACCGGGGAGCTGTTTTTT
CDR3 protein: CASSRPDRNTGELFF

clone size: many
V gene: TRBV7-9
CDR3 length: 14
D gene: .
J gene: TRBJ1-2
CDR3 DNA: TGTGCCAGCAGCTTGGCGGCAGGCAACTATGGCTACACCTTC
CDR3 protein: CASSLAAGNYGYTF

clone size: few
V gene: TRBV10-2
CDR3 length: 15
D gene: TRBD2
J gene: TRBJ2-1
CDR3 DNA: TGCGCCAGCAGTGACCGGGGACTAGATTACAATGAGCAGTTCTTC
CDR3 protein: CASSDRGLDYNEQFF

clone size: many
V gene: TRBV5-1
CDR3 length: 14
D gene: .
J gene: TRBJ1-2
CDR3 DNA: TGCGCCAGCAGCTTGGAACCAGGATCGGGAGGCTACACCTTC
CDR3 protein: CASSLEPGSGGYTF

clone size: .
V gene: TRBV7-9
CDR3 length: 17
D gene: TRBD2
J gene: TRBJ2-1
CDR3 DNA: TGTGCCAGCACCTCGGGACTAGCGGGAGGTCGGTACAATGAGCAGTTCTTC
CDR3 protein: CASTSGLAGGRYNEQFF

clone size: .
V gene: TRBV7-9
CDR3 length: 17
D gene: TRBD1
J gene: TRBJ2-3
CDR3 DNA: TGTGCCAGCAGCTTAGCGATCGGGACAGGGGGGTCAGATACGCAGTATTTT
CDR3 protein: CASSLAIGTGGSDTQYF

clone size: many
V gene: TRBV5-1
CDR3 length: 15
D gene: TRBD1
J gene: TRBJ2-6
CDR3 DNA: TGCGCCAGCAGCCAGGACAGGACTGGGGCCAACGTCCTGACTTTC
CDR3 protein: CASSQDRTGANVLTF

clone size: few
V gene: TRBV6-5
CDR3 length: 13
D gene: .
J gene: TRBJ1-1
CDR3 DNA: TGTGCCAGCAGTTACTCAAGGAAGGCTGAAGCTTTCTTT
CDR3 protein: CASSYSRKAEAFF

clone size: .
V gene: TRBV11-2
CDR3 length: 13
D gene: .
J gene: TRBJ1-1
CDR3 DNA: TGTGCCAGCAGCTTCCTTTTGGACACTGAAGCTTTCTTT
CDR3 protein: CASSFLLDTEAFF

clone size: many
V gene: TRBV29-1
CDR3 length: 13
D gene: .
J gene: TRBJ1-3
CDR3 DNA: TGCAGCGTTGTTCCAGGGTCTGGAAACACCATATATTTT
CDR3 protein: CSVVPGSGNTIYF

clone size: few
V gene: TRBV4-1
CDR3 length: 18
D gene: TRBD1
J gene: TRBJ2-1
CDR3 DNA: TGCGCCAGCAGCCAAGCCCCTCCCTGGGACAGCGCATACAATGAGCAGTTCTTC
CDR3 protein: CASSQAPPWDSAYNEQFF

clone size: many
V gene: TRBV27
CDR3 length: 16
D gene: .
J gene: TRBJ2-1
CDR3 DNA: TGTGCCAGCAGTTTCTACGGCGGGGCCGCGGACAATGAGCAGTTCTTC
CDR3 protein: CASSFYGGAADNEQFF

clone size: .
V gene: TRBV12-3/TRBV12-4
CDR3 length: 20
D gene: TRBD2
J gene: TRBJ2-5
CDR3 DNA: TGTGCCAGCAGTACCTACAGGCGTGGAGCTAGCGGGGGGGCCAGGGAGACCCAGTACTTC
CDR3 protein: CASSTYRRGASGGARETQYF

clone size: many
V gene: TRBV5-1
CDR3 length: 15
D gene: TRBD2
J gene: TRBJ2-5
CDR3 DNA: TGCGCCAGCAGCTCGGGACTAGCGGGGGGTAAGGACCAGTACTTC
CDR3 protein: CASSSGLAGGKDQYF

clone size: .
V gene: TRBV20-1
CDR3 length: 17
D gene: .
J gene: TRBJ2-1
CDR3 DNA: TGCAGTGCTAGCACTTACGCCTTAGCCCGAAAAGGGGGTGAGCAGTTCTTC
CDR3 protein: CSASTYALARKGGEQFF

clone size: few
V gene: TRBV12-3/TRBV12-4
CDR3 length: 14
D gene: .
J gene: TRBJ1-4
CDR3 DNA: TGTGCCAGCAGTTTAAGGGGAGGTGTTGAAAAACTGTTTTTT
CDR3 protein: CASSLRGGVEKLFF

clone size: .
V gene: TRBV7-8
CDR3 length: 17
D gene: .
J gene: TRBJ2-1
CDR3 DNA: TGTGCCAGCAGCCCAAAGGGACTCCGAGATCGGGGCAATGAGCAGTTCTTC
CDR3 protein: CASSPKGLRDRGNEQFF

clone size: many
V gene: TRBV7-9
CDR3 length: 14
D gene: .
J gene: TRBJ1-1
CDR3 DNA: TGTGCCAGCAGCTTCTGGTTGGGGAACACTGAAGCTTTCTTT
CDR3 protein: CASSFWLGNTEAFF

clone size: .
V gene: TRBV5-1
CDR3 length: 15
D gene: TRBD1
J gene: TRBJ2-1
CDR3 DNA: TGCGCCAGCAGTGGCCAGGGGGTTGGGGGCAATGAGCAGTTCTTC
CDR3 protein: CASSGQGVGGNEQFF

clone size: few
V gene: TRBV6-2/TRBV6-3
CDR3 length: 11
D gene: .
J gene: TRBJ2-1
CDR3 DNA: TGTGCCAGCAGTTACGTGGGAAAGCAGTTCTTC
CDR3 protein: CASSYVGKQFF

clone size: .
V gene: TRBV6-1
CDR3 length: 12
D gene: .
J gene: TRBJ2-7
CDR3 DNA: TGTGCCAGCAGTGGACTACCCTACGAGCAGTACTTC
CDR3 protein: CASSGLPYEQYF

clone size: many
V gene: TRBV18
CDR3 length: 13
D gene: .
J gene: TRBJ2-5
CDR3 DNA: TGTGCCAGCTCACCACCCGTCTCGGAGACCCAGTACTTC
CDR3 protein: CASSPPVSETQYF

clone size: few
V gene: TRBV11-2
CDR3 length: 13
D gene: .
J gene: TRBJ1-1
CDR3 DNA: TGTGCCAGCAGCGAAATCGGTGGCCATGAAGCTTTCTTT
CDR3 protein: CASSEIGGHEAFF

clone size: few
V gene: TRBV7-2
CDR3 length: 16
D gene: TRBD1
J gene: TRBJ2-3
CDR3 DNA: TGTGCCAGCAGCTTAGGGGACAGGCCTAGCACAGATACGCAGTATTTT
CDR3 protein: CASSLGDRPSTDTQYF

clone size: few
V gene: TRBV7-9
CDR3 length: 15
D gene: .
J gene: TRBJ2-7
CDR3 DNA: TGTGCCAGCAGCTCAATCAAAGACTTTACCTACGAGCAGTACTTC
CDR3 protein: CASSSIKDFTYEQYF

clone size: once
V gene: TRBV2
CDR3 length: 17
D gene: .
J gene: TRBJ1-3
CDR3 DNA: TGTGCCAGCAGTGAAGCGTGGGCAGGCCCCTCTGGAAACACCATATATTTT
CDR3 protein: CASSEAWAGPSGNTIYF

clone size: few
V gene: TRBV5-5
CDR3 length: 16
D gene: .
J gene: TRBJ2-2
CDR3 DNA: TGTGCCAGCAGTCGGAGATCATTTCCGGGCGCCGGGGAGCTGTTTTTT
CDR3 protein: CASSRRSFPGAGELFF

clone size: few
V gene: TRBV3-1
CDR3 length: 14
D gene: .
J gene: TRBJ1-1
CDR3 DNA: TGTGCCAGCAGCCAAGACGGTACGGGCACTGAAGCTTTCTTT
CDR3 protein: CASSQDGTGTEAFF

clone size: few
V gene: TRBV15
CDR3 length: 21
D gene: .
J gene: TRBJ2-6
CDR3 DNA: TGTGCCACCAGCAGAAGCCTGTTCTACAGGGATCCCCGCTCTGGGGCCAACGTCCTGACTTTC
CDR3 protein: CATSRSLFYRDPRSGANVLTF

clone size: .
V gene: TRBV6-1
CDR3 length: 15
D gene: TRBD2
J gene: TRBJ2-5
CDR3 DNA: TGTGCCAGCAGATCTCTCTGGACTAGCGATGAGACCCAGTACTTC
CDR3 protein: CASRSLWTSDETQYF

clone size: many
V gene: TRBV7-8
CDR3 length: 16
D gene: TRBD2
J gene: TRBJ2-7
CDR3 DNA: TGTGCCAGCAGCTTAGCGTCCCAGCGGGGATCCTACGAGCAGTACTTC
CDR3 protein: CASSLASQRGSYEQYF

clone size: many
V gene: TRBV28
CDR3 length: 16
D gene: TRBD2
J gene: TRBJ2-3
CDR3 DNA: TGTGCCAGCAGTTCCCCGACTAGCGGGAGGGCAGATACGCAGTATTTT
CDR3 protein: CASSSPTSGRADTQYF

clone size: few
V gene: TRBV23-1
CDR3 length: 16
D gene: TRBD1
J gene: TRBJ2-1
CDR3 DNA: TGCGCCAGCAGTCAATCTCCGGGACAGCAGGTGGATGAGCAGTTCTTC
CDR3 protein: CASSQSPGQQVDEQFF

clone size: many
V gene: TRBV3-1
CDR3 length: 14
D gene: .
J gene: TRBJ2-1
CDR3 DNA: TGTGCCAGCAGCCAAGATCTGGTAGGGAATGAGCAGTTCTTC
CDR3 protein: CASSQDLVGNEQFF

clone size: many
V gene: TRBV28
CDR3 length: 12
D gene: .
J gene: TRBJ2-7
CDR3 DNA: TGTGCCAGCCGACGGAACTCCTACGAGCAGTACTTC
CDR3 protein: CASRRNSYEQYF

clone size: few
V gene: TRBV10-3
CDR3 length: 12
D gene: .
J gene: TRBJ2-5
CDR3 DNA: TGTGCCATCAGCTCCTATCAAGAGACCCAGTACTTC
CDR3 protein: CAISSYQETQYF

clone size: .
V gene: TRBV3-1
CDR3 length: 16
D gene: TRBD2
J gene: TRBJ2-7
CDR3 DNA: TGTGCCAGCAGCCAAGGTCTAACTAGCGGCGCCTACGAGCAGTACTTC
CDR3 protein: CASSQGLTSGAYEQYF

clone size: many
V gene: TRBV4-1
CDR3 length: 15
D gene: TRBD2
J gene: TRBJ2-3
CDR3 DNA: TGCGCCAGCAGCCAGTTAGCGGGAGGGTCAGATACGCAGTATTTT
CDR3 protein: CASSQLAGGSDTQYF